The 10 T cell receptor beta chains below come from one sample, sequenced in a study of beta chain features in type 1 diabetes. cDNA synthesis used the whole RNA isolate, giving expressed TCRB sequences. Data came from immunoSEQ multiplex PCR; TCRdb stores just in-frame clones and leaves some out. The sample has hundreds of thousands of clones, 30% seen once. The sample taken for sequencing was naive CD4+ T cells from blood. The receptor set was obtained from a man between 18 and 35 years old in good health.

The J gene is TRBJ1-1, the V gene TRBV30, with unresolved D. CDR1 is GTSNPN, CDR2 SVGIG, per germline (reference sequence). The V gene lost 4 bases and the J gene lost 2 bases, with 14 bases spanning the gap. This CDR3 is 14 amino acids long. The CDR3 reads CAWMPRGLNTEAFF. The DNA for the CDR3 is TGTGCCTGGATGCCGCGGGGATTAAACACTGAAGCTTTCTTT.

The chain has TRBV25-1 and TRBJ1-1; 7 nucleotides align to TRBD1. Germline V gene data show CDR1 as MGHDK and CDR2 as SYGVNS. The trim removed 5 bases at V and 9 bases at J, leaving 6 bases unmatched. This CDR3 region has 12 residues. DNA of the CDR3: TGTGCCAGCAGTTTCCAGGACAGGAAAGCTTTCTTT. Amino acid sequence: CASSFQDRKAFF.

The CDR3 DNA reads TGCAGTGCGGAGGGCTCCCTCGAGCAGTACTTC. This translates into CSAEGSLEQYF. This rearrangement joins TRBV20-1 to TRBJ2-7; a possible D gene is TRBD2 (6 bases). V dropped 6 bases and J dropped 6 bases, with 12 bases sitting between them. CDR1 and CDR2 (germline): DFQATT, SNEGSKA (reference sequence). This CDR3 is built from 11 residues.

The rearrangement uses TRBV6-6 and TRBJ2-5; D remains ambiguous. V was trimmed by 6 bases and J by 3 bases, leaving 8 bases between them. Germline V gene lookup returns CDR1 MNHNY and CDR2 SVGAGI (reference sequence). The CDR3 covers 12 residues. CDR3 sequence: CASRTSEETQYF. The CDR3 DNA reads TGTGCCAGCAGAACCTCAGAAGAGACCCAGTACTTC.

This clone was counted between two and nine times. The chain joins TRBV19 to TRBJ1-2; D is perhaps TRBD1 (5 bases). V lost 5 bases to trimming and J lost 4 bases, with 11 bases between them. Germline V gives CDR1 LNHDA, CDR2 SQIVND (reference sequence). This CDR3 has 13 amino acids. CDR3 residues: CASSLETVYGYTF. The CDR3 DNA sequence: TGTGCCAGTAGTTTGGAGACAGTCTATGGCTACACCTTC.

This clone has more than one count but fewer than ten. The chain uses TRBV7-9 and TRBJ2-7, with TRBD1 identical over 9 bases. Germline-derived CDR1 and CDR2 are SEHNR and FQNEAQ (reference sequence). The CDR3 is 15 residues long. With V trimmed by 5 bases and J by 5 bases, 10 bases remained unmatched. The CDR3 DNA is TGTGCCAGCAGCGCGAGGGGACAGGGAGTCGACGAGCAGTACTTC. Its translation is CASSARGQGVDEQYF.

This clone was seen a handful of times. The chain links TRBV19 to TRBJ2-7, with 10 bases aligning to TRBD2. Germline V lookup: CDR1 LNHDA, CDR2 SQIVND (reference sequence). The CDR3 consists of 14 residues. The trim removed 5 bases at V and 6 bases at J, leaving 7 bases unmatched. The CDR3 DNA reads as TGTGCCAGTAGTCCCGGGACTAGCGTATCCGAGCAGTACTTC. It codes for CASSPGTSVSEQYF.

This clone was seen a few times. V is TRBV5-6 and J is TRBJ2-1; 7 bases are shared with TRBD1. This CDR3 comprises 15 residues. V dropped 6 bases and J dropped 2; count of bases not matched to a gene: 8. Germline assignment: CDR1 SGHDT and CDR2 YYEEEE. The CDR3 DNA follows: TGTGCCAGCATCCAAGGGGGCCCGCCCTACAATGAGCAGTTCTTC. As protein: CASIQGGPPYNEQFF.

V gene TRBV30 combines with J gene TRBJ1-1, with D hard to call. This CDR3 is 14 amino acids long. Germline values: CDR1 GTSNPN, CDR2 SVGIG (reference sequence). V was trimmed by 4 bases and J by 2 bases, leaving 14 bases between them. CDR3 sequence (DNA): TGTGCCTGGATGTCGCGGGTTACCAACACTGAAGCTTTCTTT. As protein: CAWMSRVTNTEAFF.

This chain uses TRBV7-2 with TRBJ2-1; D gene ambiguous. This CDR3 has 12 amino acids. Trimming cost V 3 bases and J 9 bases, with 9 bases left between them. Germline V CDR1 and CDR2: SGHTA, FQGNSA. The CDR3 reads CASSFIALEQFF. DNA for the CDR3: TGTGCCAGCAGCTTTATAGCCCTTGAGCAGTTCTTC.